This is a list of T cell receptor beta chains from one sample in a study of CD8 T cells in ankylosing spondylitis. From the 5' RACE reads, TCRdb called clonotypes with MiXCR, one entry per CDR3 protein. The sample lists around 140,000 distinct CDR3 sequences, roughly a sixth seen once, with roughly a third in the top ten. Source material: blood, either unsorted or a sorted T cell fraction (not recorded which). The receptors come from a male donor with ankylosing spondylitis. Both conserved end residues are part of each CDR3. A D gene is named only where the DNA matches it firmly. Only part of the rows carry a size: once, few, many, or a class if the clone is expanded.

j_call d_call clone_size v_call cdr3_nt cdr3_aa
TRBJ2-1 TRBD1 NA TRBV12-3/TRBV12-4 TGTGCCAGCGGCGGGACAGGGTTCAATGAGCAGTTCTTC CASGGTGFNEQFF
TRBJ2-7 TRBD2 NA TRBV20-1 TGCAGTGCACCCCGACTAGCCGGAACCTACGAGCAGTACTTC CSAPRLAGTYEQYF
TRBJ2-2 NA once TRBV24-1 TGTGCCACCAGTGATTCGCATAGATGGGGCACCGGGGAGCTGTTTTTT CATSDSHRWGTGELFF
TRBJ2-1 NA NA TRBV5-1 TGCGCCAGCAGTTCCCAGCACGATTACAATGAGCAGTTCTTC CASSSQHDYNEQFF
TRBJ1-1 NA NA TRBV4-1 TGCGCCAGCAGCCACGAAAGGGTGTATACTGAAGCTTTCTTT CASSHERVYTEAFF
TRBJ2-5 TRBD2 few TRBV29-1 TGCAGCGTTGTAAGCGGGAGGGCGAAGGAGACCCAGTACTTC CSVVSGRAKETQYF
TRBJ2-5 NA NA TRBV27 TGTGCCAGCAGTTTAACGGTCTGGGAGACCCAGTACTTC CASSLTVWETQYF
TRBJ2-7 NA NA TRBV6-1 TGTGCCAGCACCCCCCTCGGGGGAACCTACGAGCAGTACTTC CASTPLGGTYEQYF
TRBJ2-3 TRBD2 NA TRBV5-4 TGTGCCAGCAGCTTAATCGGGAGGGCCGTGGATACGCAGTATTTT CASSLIGRAVDTQYF
TRBJ2-3 TRBD1 NA TRBV9 TGTGCCAGCAGCGTAGGACAGGGGGCCGGAGATACGCAGTATTTT CASSVGQGAGDTQYF
TRBJ2-2 NA NA TRBV12-3/TRBV12-4 TGTGCCACCGAACTTAGCGGCGACATCACCGGGGAGCTGTTTTTT CATELSGDITGELFF
TRBJ1-3 NA few TRBV21-1 TGTGCCAGCAGCAAAGGGAAGACATTCCGGAGCTCTGGAAACACCATATATTTT CASSKGKTFRSSGNTIYF
TRBJ1-5 NA NA TRBV12-3/TRBV12-4 TGTGCCAGCAGTCCCGGGGGCCATAAACAGCCCCAGCATTTT CASSPGGHKQPQHF
TRBJ2-1 NA NA TRBV9 TGTGCCAGCAGCGTAGTAGCCCATGAGCAGTTCTTC CASSVVAHEQFF
TRBJ2-7 NA many TRBV20-1 TGCAGTGCTAGAGATATTGGAGGCGGGGCCCTTCGTGGGGAGCAGTACTTC CSARDIGGGALRGEQYF
TRBJ1-1 NA NA TRBV4-2 TGTGCCAGCAGCCAGCCGTGGGCGGGTGAAGCTTTCTTT CASSQPWAGEAFF
TRBJ1-1 NA NA TRBV6-2/TRBV6-3 TGTGCCAGCAGCCACCCGCTGGGGCGGAGTAACACTGAAGCTTTCTTT CASSHPLGRSNTEAFF
TRBJ2-7 TRBD1 few TRBV7-8 TGTGCCAGCAGCTTAGTACAGGGGGCGCTATACGAGCAGTACTTC CASSLVQGALYEQYF
TRBJ2-3 NA NA TRBV5-6 TGTGCCAGCAGCCCGCACAGGACAGATACGCAGTATTTT CASSPHRTDTQYF
TRBJ2-7 NA many TRBV9 TGTGCCAGCAGCCCAACCGGGATCTCCTCCTACGAGCAGTACTTC CASSPTGISSYEQYF
TRBJ2-3 NA once TRBV7-9 TGTGCCAGCATCCCAAAGGGTGGCGTGGGGGCTTTAGATACGCAGTATTTT CASIPKGGVGALDTQYF
TRBJ2-7 NA NA TRBV4-2 TGTGCCAGCAGCCAAGTTCGGGACTCCTACGAGCAGTACTTC CASSQVRDSYEQYF
TRBJ2-5 TRBD1 few TRBV27 TGTGCCAGCAGTCGCCGACAGGGGGCTAGGGGCGAGACCCAGTACTTC CASSRRQGARGETQYF
TRBJ2-1 TRBD2 NA TRBV28 TGTGCCAGCAGAGTGGCGGGGGGAGGTGAGCAGTTCTTC CASRVAGGGEQFF
TRBJ1-3 NA once TRBV19 TGTGCCAGTAGTATAGGAGACTCCTCTGGAAACACCATATATTTT CASSIGDSSGNTIYF
TRBJ1-2 NA few TRBV5-1 TGCGCCAGCAGCTTGCACGGGGACGGAGACGGCTACACCTTC CASSLHGDGDGYTF
TRBJ2-2 NA NA TRBV19 TGTGCCAGTAGTATTTCAGACTTCACCGGGGAGCTGTTTTTT CASSISDFTGELFF
TRBJ1-1 NA many TRBV29-1 TGCAGCGTTTGGACAGCGCTATCGAACACTGAAGCTTTCTTT CSVWTALSNTEAFF
TRBJ2-1 TRBD1 NA TRBV20-1 TGCAGTGCTAGAGGGGGACAGGGGGCCTACTACAATGAGCAGTTCTTC CSARGGQGAYYNEQFF
TRBJ1-1 NA NA TRBV19 TGTGCCAGTAGTATAGGGCACGAGTGGAACACTGAAGCTTTCTTT CASSIGHEWNTEAFF
TRBJ2-2 NA few TRBV12-3/TRBV12-4 TGTGCCAGCAGTTGGGCAGGAAGCACCGGGGAGCTGTTTTTT CASSWAGSTGELFF